Listed here are 10 T cell receptor beta chains from one sample, sequenced in a study of blood T cells in healthy people across ages. Then a second PCR, running about 7 to 11 cycles, was carried out with a sample-barcoded 5' primer and a J-beta primer mix. TCRdb independently ran MiXCR on the 5' RACE reads; one entry per CDR3 protein. The table records approximately 800,000 distinct CDR3 sequences, about three fifths of them present only once. Sequenced sample: blood. All receptors come from a man in his thirties or forties in good health.

This clonotype was seen only a few times. The V and J genes are TRBV18 and TRBJ2-7; D is ambiguous. The germline CDR1 and CDR2 sequences are KGHSH and LQKENI. V shed 3 bases and J shed 2 bases, with 14 bases lying between them. This CDR3 is built from 15 residues. The CDR3 DNA sequence: TGTGCCAGCTCACCGACACGAACCGGTACCTACGAGCAGTACTTC. The encoded protein is CASSPTRTGTYEQYF.

The rearrangement links TRBV7-9 to TRBJ2-1; TRBD2 might be the D (6 bases). The CDR3 length is 17 residues. CDR1 is SEHNR, CDR2 FQNEAQ, per germline (reference sequence). Trimming removed 4 bases from V and 1 base from J, with 17 bases in between. CDR3 in DNA: TGTGCCAGCAGCTCTAGGGAGGTAGCGGAATCCTACAATGAGCAGTTCTTC. Its protein is CASSSREVAESYNEQFF.

V usage is TRBV4-2 and J usage is TRBJ2-3; TRBD2 aligns across 13 bases. Germline lookup yields CDR1 LGHNA and CDR2 YNFKEQ. After removal of 1 base from V and 6 bases from J, the junction contained 4 bases not matched to a gene. The CDR3 sequence is 16 residues long. CDR3 amino acids: CASSQVGTSGTDTQYF. For the CDR3, the DNA is TGTGCCAGCAGCCAAGTTGGGACTAGCGGGACTGATACGCAGTATTTT.

In the case of this clonotype: Since a much larger clone is just one base distant, this may be a read error. The J gene is TRBJ1-6, the V gene TRBV25-1; 7 positions match TRBD1. CDR3 length equals 15 residues. Per germline, CDR1 MGHDK and CDR2 SYGVNS. The CDR3 loop is CTSSEATGSISPLHF. The CDR3 coding sequence is TGTACCAGCAGTGAGGCGACAGGGTCAATTTCACCCCTCCACTTT.

The V and J genes are TRBV27 and TRBJ2-7, with D uncertain. Germline CDR1 is MNHEY and CDR2 is SMNVEV (reference sequence). With 5 bases removed from V and 6 bases from J, the gap between germline ends came to 14 bases. The CDR3 spans 13 residues. The CDR3 DNA reads TGTGCCAGCAGTCAAACACAATGGGGCGAGCAGTACTTC. Its translation: CASSQTQWGEQYF.

In its sample, this clonotype was seen once. The chain joins TRBV10-3 to TRBJ2-3; D is undetermined. This CDR3 has 16 residues. CDR1 and CDR2 from the germline V gene are ENHRY and SYGVKD. V was cut by 3 bases and J by 3 bases, with 16 bases left in between. For the CDR3, the DNA is TGTGCCATCAGTGACCCCCTGCTTGGTCGTACAGATACGCAGTATTTT. Translated, it gives CAISDPLLGRTDTQYF.

The genes are TRBV28 and TRBJ1-6, with unresolved D. The CDR3 loop spans 12 amino acids. Germline CDR1 is MDHEN and CDR2 is SYDVKM. V lost 8 bases and J lost 8, with 10 bases in between. CDR3 DNA sequence: TGTGCCAGCCGGTCTCCGCATTCACCCCTCCACTTT. As protein: CASRSPHSPLHF.

The CDR3, as DNA: TGTGCCAGCAGTCGAGATCCTGGTGGCTACACCTTC. Encoded protein: CASSRDPGGYTF. The chain uses TRBV28 and TRBJ1-2; D not certain. The CDR3 has 12 residues. Germline lookup yields CDR1 MDHEN and CDR2 SYDVKM. V gave up 5 bases and J gave up 7 bases, with 11 bases separating them.

V usage is TRBV7-8 and J usage is TRBJ2-3, with 7 bases fitting TRBD2. CDR1 and CDR2 (germline): SGHVS, FQNEAQ. Trimming took 6 bases from V and 6 from J; bases not matched to a gene: 9. This CDR3 has 14 residues. This CDR3 is CASSGGRGIDTQYF. The CDR3 nucleotides read TGTGCCAGCAGTGGGGGGAGGGGAATCGATACGCAGTATTTT.

V is TRBV20-1 and J is TRBJ2-4, with 7 bases lining up with TRBD1. CDR1 and CDR2 from the germline V gene are DFQATT and SNEGSKA (reference sequence). CDR3 length: 16 residues. With 0 bases clipped from V and 3 bases from J, the junction kept 8 bases outside the gene matches. In nucleotides, the CDR3 is TGCAGTGCTAGAGATCAGGCCGGGACAGTCAAAAACATTCAGTACTTC. The encoded protein is CSARDQAGTVKNIQYF.